This entry lists 4 T cell receptor beta chains sequenced from one sample in a study of shared clonotypes between healthy human individuals (TCRdb year 2020). Library preparation employed the immunoSEQ multiplex PCR assay. The clones in this table, taken by TCRdb from immuneACCESS, are in-frame only. Not every clone is retained; where verified, under half of the shortfall comes from an unresolved V gene, and the cause of the rest is unknown. The sample has around 700,000 clones on record, over 65% of them singletons. Around 1.6% of the sample comes from the top ten. The sequencing sample was made of memory CD4+ T cells sorted from blood. The cell subset or site tag for this specimen amounts to: CD45RA-negative fraction. The receptor source for this set is a woman aged 25-40 years in good health.

This clone has more than one count but fewer than ten. The CDR3 loop is CASSAKINTEAFF. Here the CDR3 DNA reads TGTGCCAGCAGTGCCAAGATTAACACTGAAGCTTTCTTT. The chain couples TRBV6-4 to TRBJ1-1; D is unresolved. Deletions cut 4 bases from V and 2 bases from J, with 8 bases between. The CDR3 spans 13 residues. The V gene's germline CDR1 is MRHNA and CDR2 SNTAGT.

The chain has TRBV19 and TRBJ1-5; D gene ambiguous. The V gene lost 8 bases and the J gene lost 0 bases, with 14 bases spanning the gap. The CDR3 length is 15 residues. CDR1 is LNHDA, CDR2 SQIVND, per germline (reference sequence). CDR3 nucleotides: TGTGCCAGTGCCACACGGGGATTTAGCAATCAGCCCCAGCATTTT. It is translated as CASATRGFSNQPQHF.

This clone appeared a single time. The rearrangement uses TRBV6-4 and TRBJ1-2; 8 bases align to TRBD1. This CDR3 region has 15 residues. J gave up 3 bases and V 2 bases, and 5 bases lay outside the gene matches. Germline assignment: CDR1 MRHNA and CDR2 SNTAGT. CDR3 residues: CASSDGPDRDYGYTF. The CDR3 DNA reads as TGTGCCAGCAGTGACGGTCCGGACAGGGACTATGGCTACACCTTC.

This rearrangement joins TRBV9 to TRBJ2-1, with a possible D match to TRBD2 (6 bases). V was trimmed by 4 bases and J by 4 bases, leaving 15 bases between them. CDR1 is SGDLS, CDR2 YYNGEE, per germline. This CDR3 contains 15 residues. CDR3 DNA sequence: TGTGCCAGCAGCCCTCGACTAGAACGGTACAATGAGCAGTTCTTC. Its translation is CASSPRLERYNEQFF.